This entry features one T cell receptor (beta chain) sequence. What it binds is not known. It was roughly 10 milliliters of peripheral blood that were drawn from each donor. Germline V lookup: CDR1 LGHDT, CDR2 YNNKEL (reference sequence). Germline trimming cut 3 bases from V and 7 bases from J; bases unmatched to any gene: 8. This CDR3 region has 14 residues. This record comes from a study of blood T cells in healthy people across ages. General observations from the study: Compared with aged donors, long-lived donors showed fewer expanded clones, suggesting selection.

Primed by a sample-barcoded 5' primer and a J-beta primer mix, a second PCR proceeded for roughly 6 to 12 cycles. A template-switch adaptor that had 12 random nucleotides put a tag on each cDNA molecule. MiXCR, run by TCRdb on the 5' RACE reads, gives a single entry per CDR3 protein. The data show around 500,000 distinct CDR3 sequences, around a quarter seen once. The same data also went into a second study, on T cells of mothers and their children. This second report adds: Microchimeric T cell clones that persisted were not detected.

The sample consisted of blood. The receptor was isolated from a boy younger than 10 in good health. The rearrangement links TRBV3-1 to TRBJ1-2; 7 nucleotides line up with TRBD1. The CDR3 reads CASSHRDRRSGYTF. The CDR3 coding sequence is TGTGCCAGCAGCCACCGGGACAGAAGAAGTGGCTACACCTTC.